The 6 T cell receptor beta chains presented below share a single source sample, sequenced in a study of cytomegalovirus exposure and HLA in healthy donors. The PCR used 60 Vbeta and 13 Jbeta primers. Generated by immunoSEQ multiplex PCR, the TCRdb table keeps only in-frame clones and is missing some. In all, the sample yields 130,000 or so clones. What was sequenced was PBMCs. Receptors originate from a woman aged 18-29 years in good health and CMV-seronegative.

This chain connects TRBV29-1 to TRBJ2-5; possible D gene TRBD1, 6 bases. This CDR3 contains 12 residues. Trimming shortened V by 7 bases and J by 5 bases, and 14 bases separated the two germline ends. Per the germline V gene, CDR1 is SQVTM and CDR2 is ANQGSEA. The CDR3 loop is CSGSSTGETQYF. DNA for the CDR3: TGCAGCGGTTCTAGTACAGGGGAGACCCAGTACTTC.

The J gene is TRBJ1-1, the V gene TRBV29-1; a weak D match, TRBD1 (6 bases). From germline, CDR1 is SQVTM and CDR2 ANQGSEA. CDR3 length equals 11 residues. V lost 6 bases and J lost 9, with 14 bases in between. CDR3 region: CSVGHLSQAFF. The CDR3 DNA is TGCAGCGTGGGACACCTATCTCAAGCTTTCTTT.

The chain has TRBV27 and TRBJ2-2, with D maybe TRBD2 (5 bases). Germline lookup yields CDR1 MNHEY and CDR2 SMNVEV (reference sequence). The ends were cut back, 5 bases at V and 5 bases at J, with 9 bases in the middle. CDR3 length equals 13 residues. The CDR3 spells CASSRTETGELFF. The CDR3 DNA follows: TGTGCCAGCAGTAGGACTGAAACCGGGGAGCTGTTTTTT.

V usage is TRBV6-1 and J usage is TRBJ2-5, with 7 bases aligning to TRBD1. Germline-derived CDR1 and CDR2 are MNHNS and SASEGT. V was pared by 9 bases and J by 2 bases, with 12 bases of the junction left unmatched. This CDR3 is built from 15 residues. The CDR3 DNA is TGTGCCAGTCTGGGGCTAACAGGGGAACAAGAGACCCAGTACTTC. As protein: CASLGLTGEQETQYF.

V gene TRBV6-6 combines with J gene TRBJ2-2; D is unresolved. Germline loops: CDR1 MNHNY, CDR2 SVGAGI (reference sequence). This CDR3 region has 14 residues. V was trimmed by 4 bases and J by 1 base, leaving 7 bases between them. CDR3 sequence (DNA): TGTGCCAGCAGTTTTGACAAGAACACCGGGGAGCTGTTTTTT. This sequence encodes CASSFDKNTGELFF.

The chain employs TRBV2 and TRBJ2-1, with 7 bases identical to TRBD2. Germline CDR1 reads SNHLY; CDR2 reads FYNNEI. J was trimmed by 8 bases and V by 3 bases; bases with no gene match: 7. The CDR3 length is 14 residues. The CDR3 loop is CASSDSAGRDEQFF. CDR3 sequence (DNA): TGTGCCAGCAGTGATAGTGCGGGGAGGGATGAGCAGTTCTTC. The full variable domain, completed using reference TRBV2 and TRBJ2-1, is EPEVTQTPSHQVTQMGQEVILRCVPISNHLYFYWYRQILGQKVEFLVSFYNNEISEKSEIFDDQFSVERPDGSNFTLKIRSTKLEDSAMYFCASSDSAGRDEQFFGPGTRLTVL.